This T cell receptor beta chain derives from a study of T cell responses to AZD1222 COVID-19 vaccine. Pooled in the analysis were second doses at about 4 or about 12 weeks. V dropped 0 bases and J dropped 4 bases, with 5 bases sitting between them. The CDR3 runs 13 residues. Germline V gives CDR1 SGHRS, CDR2 YFSETQ. In the case of this clone: No antigen is known for it.

TCRdb keeps only in-frame clones here, not all; method: immunoSEQ multiplex PCR. The table lists 80,000 to 95,000 clones, less than 95% of them singletons, with roughly 5.9% in the top ten. Study-level findings and limits: Donors were mostly white British, more females; clonal diversity possibly underestimated.

The receptor was isolated from an adult who received the AZD1222 COVID-19 vaccine. The V gene is TRBV5-1, the J gene TRBJ2-1; D is unclear. Sequences were derived from peripheral blood, sampled 28 days after the second AZD1222 dose. CDR3 protein: CASSLGTYNEQFF. In nucleotides, the CDR3 is TGCGCCAGCAGCTTGGGCACGTACAATGAGCAGTTCTTC.